One and the same sample provided the 26 T cell receptor beta chains below, sequenced in a study of low-dose radiotherapy and immunotherapy resistance in tumors. Indicated time point: after trial treatment. Treatment defined: LDRT plus nivolumab, ipilimumab, low-dose cyclophosphamide and aspirin (RACIN trial). Priming of first-strand cDNA relied on TRAV- and TRBV-specific primers (covering alpha and beta chains). The authors ran 15 to 25 PCR cycles to amplify TCRs with a constant-region primer and V-primer adapter. TCRdb recomputed calls from the reads with MiXCR, one row per CDR3 protein. The table includes tens of thousands of distinct CDR3 sequences, around a sixth detected once. This specimen was PBMCs, taken after low-dose radiotherapy plus immunotherapy. These receptors originate from a male donor with prostate cancer.

V usage is TRBV6-2 or TRBV6-3 and J usage is TRBJ1-2; 8 nucleotides align to TRBD1. The V gene's germline CDR1 is MNHEY and CDR2 SVGEGT. CDR3 length equals 13 residues. V was clipped by 6 bases and J by 7 bases; unmatched bases: 7. The DNA for the CDR3 is TGTGCCAGCAGCGTTGACAGGGGCGGTGGCTACACCTTC. It codes for CASSVDRGGGYTF.

At least ten counts were recorded for this clonotype. The chain is built from TRBV14 and TRBJ1-1; TRBD1 agrees at 8 bases. Germline CDR1 SGHDN, CDR2 FVKESK. V lost 4 bases to trimming and J lost 9 bases; unmatched junction nucleotides: 10. The CDR3 is 14 amino acids. DNA of the CDR3: TGTGCCAGCAGCCCAGCGGACAGGGAACTTCAAGCTTTCTTT. As protein: CASSPADRELQAFF.

This clonotype was counted only a few times. The chain has TRBV5-5 and TRBJ2-2; possibly TRBD1 for D (6 bases). Trimming shortened V by 2 bases and J by 4 bases, and 15 bases separated the two germline ends. From germline, CDR1 is SGHKS and CDR2 YYEKEE (reference sequence). This CDR3 region has 16 residues. Here the CDR3 DNA reads TGTGCCAGCAGCTTTTATGGGGGCAGGAGCACCGGGGAGCTGTTTTTT. It codes for CASSFYGGRSTGELFF.

This clonotype was seen only a few times. V and J are TRBV29-1 and TRBJ1-5, with 7 bases fitting TRBD1. The germline CDR1 and CDR2 sequences are SQVTM and ANQGSEA. There are 13 residues in the CDR3. The J segment lost 5 bases and the V segment lost 6 bases, leaving 7 bases of the junction unmatched. The CDR3 region has the DNA TGCAGCGTGTCGACAGGGAGAGATCAGCCCCAGCATTTT. Translating it yields CSVSTGRDQPQHF.

This clonotype was observed many times. This rearrangement joins TRBV12-3 or TRBV12-4 to TRBJ1-5; D gene ambiguous. The CDR3 extends over 14 amino acids. V gave up 6 bases and J gave up 4 bases, with 13 bases separating them. The CDR3 DNA is TGTGCCAGCAGACCCGAGGCAAATAATCAGCCCCAGCATTTT. Translated, it gives CASRPEANNQPQHF.

In this sample, this clonotype turned up many times. The chain carries TRBV28 and TRBJ2-5, with TRBD2 matching 8 bases. V was clipped by 7 bases and J by 4 bases; unmatched bases: 8. The CDR3 is made up of 14 amino acids. CDR1 is MDHEN and CDR2 is SYDVKM in the germline V gene. CDR3: CASTPGGVRETQYF. In DNA form, the CDR3 reads TGTGCCAGCACTCCCGGGGGGGTACGAGAGACCCAGTACTTC.

Of note for this clonotype: The DNA is omitted, as the CDR3 cannot be located on it reliably, and the CDR3 follows TCRdb's listing. The V and J genes are TRBV29-1 and TRBJ2-2; TRBD2, the D gene given by the table, was not confirmed from the DNA. The CDR3 is 14 amino acids in total, end residues counted. Germline V CDR1 and CDR2: SQVTM, ANQGSEA. The CDR3 loop reads CGLPDANTGELFFF.

This clonotype showed up many times. The chain has TRBV7-9 and TRBJ2-7; 13 nucleotides match TRBD2. V shed 1 base, J shed 7 bases, and the junction held 4 bases outside the gene matches. CDR3 length: 15 amino acids. Germline CDR1 and CDR2: SEHNR and FQNEAQ (reference sequence). CDR3 in amino acids: CASSLEGTSGTEQYF. CDR3 in DNA: TGTGCCAGCAGCTTAGAGGGGACTAGCGGGACGGAGCAGTACTTC.

This clonotype was seen repeatedly, ten times or more. V and J are TRBV15 and TRBJ2-3; 10 nucleotides align to TRBD1. CDR1 LNHNV and CDR2 YYDKDF come from the germline V gene (reference sequence). The J segment lost 5 bases and the V segment lost 0 bases, leaving 5 bases of the junction unmatched. The CDR3 consists of 16 residues. This CDR3 is CATSRDRTGGRDTQYF. In DNA form, the CDR3 reads TGTGCCACCAGCAGAGATCGGACAGGGGGAAGAGATACGCAGTATTTT.

In the case of this clonotype: An end of the junction differs from the germline gene, which may be a read error. This chain uses TRBV5-3 with TRBJ1-1, with 7 nucleotides matching TRBD1. TRBV5-3 is annotated as an ORF whose role is uncertain. CDR3 length equals 13 residues. CDR3 bases: TGTGCCAGCAGCTTCCAGGGGGGCACTGAAGCTTTCTTT. Its translation: CASSFQGGTEAFF.

V gene TRBV23-1 combines with J gene TRBJ2-7; 9 bases are shared with TRBD1. TRBV23-1 is noted as an ORF with a role that remains uncertain. Germline trimming cut 0 bases from V and 4 bases from J; bases unmatched to any gene: 10. This CDR3 comprises 17 residues. Here the CDR3 DNA reads TGCGCCAGCAGTCAATCTTTGCTTGACAGGGGGACATACGAGCAGTACTTC. It translates to CASSQSLLDRGTYEQYF.

This clonotype has ten or more counts. The CDR3 sequence is CASSHSGTSGTYEQYF. The CDR3 nucleotides are TGTGCCAGCAGCCATTCCGGGACTAGCGGCACCTACGAGCAGTACTTC. V gene TRBV3-1 combines with J gene TRBJ2-7; 11 nucleotides line up with TRBD2. This CDR3 spans 16 amino acids. Per germline, CDR1 LGHDT and CDR2 YNNKEL (reference sequence). The trim removed 3 bases at V and 2 bases at J, leaving 6 bases unmatched.

DNA of the CDR3: TGTGCCACCAGCAGAAGCGTCCCGGGACAGGGTAGTGACGAGCAGTACTTC. Its protein product is CATSRSVPGQGSDEQYF. This chain uses TRBV15 with TRBJ2-7, with 9 bases matching TRBD1. The CDR3 is 17 amino acids. Germline values: CDR1 LNHNV, CDR2 YYDKDF (reference sequence). Trimming at V came to 2 bases and at J to 5 bases, leaving 13 bases not matched to a gene.

This clonotype has at least ten counts. J is TRBJ2-3 and V is TRBV2; 8 bases agree with TRBD1. There are 15 residues in the CDR3. The germline gives CDR1 SNHLY, CDR2 FYNNEI. V shed 6 bases, J shed 0 bases, and the junction held 5 bases outside the gene matches. The CDR3 DNA is TGTGCCAGCAGGCTGGGACAGGCTAGCACAGATACGCAGTATTTT. This gives the protein CASRLGQASTDTQYF.

Details on this clonotype: One base separates it from a far larger clone, so it is likely a read error. V usage is TRBV4-3 and J usage is TRBJ2-7; weak D call: TRBD2 (5 bases). V lost 3 bases and J 7 bases, leaving 31 bases between the germline ends. CDR1 and CDR2 (germline): LGHNA, YSLEER. The CDR3 has 19 residues. CDR3 amino acids: CASSHDSWGADLSYNEQYF. The DNA for the CDR3 is TGCGCCAGCAGCCACGACTCCTGGGGAGCGGACCTCTCCTACAATGAGCAGTACTTC.

The table lists this clonotype with many counts. The chain recombines TRBV7-2 with TRBJ2-1; a possible D gene is TRBD2 (6 bases). The germline CDR1 and CDR2 sequences are SGHTA and FQGNSA. This CDR3 spans 14 amino acids. V was cut by 5 bases and J by 7 bases, with 15 bases left in between. The CDR3 sequence: CASSRGGAGNEQFF. CDR3 DNA sequence: TGTGCCAGCAGCCGAGGAGGGGCCGGGAATGAGCAGTTCTTC.

This clonotype was counted at least ten times. This sequence joins TRBV6-5 and TRBJ2-6; D is ambiguous. The CDR3 contains 15 residues. Trimming took 5 bases from V and 0 from J, leaving 8 bases between them. Looked up from germline, CDR1 is MNHEY and CDR2 is SVGAGI. The CDR3 sequence is CASSQSDSGANVLTF. The CDR3 DNA follows: TGTGCCAGCAGTCAATCAGACTCTGGGGCCAACGTCCTGACTTTC.

This clonotype was observed once. The junction shows a germline mismatch at one end, possibly a read error. The chain joins TRBV24-1 to TRBJ2-1, with D possibly called TRBD1 or TRBD2 (5 bases each). The CDR3 is made up of 16 amino acids. Germline V lookup: CDR1 KGHDR, CDR2 SFDVKD. CDR3 loop: CASSTRRDPKGNEQFF. The CDR3, as DNA: TGTGCCAGCAGTACCCGCCGGGACCCCAAGGGCAATGAGCAGTTCTTC.

Remarks on this clonotype: A far bigger clonotype differs at one base, so this is likely a read error. The chain employs TRBV26 and TRBJ2-1; the table's D call, TRBD1, has no DNA check behind it. TRBV26 is listed as a pseudogene. CDR3 size: 14 residues. The CDR3 coding sequence is TGTGCCAGCAGCGAGGGACCGGAATACAATGAGCAGTTCTTC. Translation: CASSEGPEYNEQFF.

This clonotype was seen at least ten times. The chain recombines TRBV29-1 with TRBJ2-5; 8 bases are a match to TRBD1. This CDR3 is built from 14 residues. Germline-derived CDR1 and CDR2 are SQVTM and ANQGSEA. J was trimmed by 4 bases and V by 4 bases; bases with no gene match: 8. Written as DNA, the CDR3 is TGCAGCGTTGCAGGGGGCAGCGCCGGAGAGACCCAGTACTTC. Translating it yields CSVAGGSAGETQYF.

This clonotype has at least ten counts. The V gene is TRBV6-5, the J gene TRBJ2-7; D may be TRBD2 (5 bases). The CDR3 totals 12 residues. The V end lost 8 bases, the J end lost 2 bases, and 10 bases lay between the germline ends. CDR1 and CDR2 from the germline V gene are MNHEY and SVGAGI. The CDR3 here is CASQSGAYEQYF. For the CDR3, the DNA is TGTGCCAGCCAGAGCGGAGCCTACGAGCAGTACTTC.

Ten or more counts support this clonotype. V usage is TRBV7-9 and J usage is TRBJ2-7; maybe TRBD1 (5 bases). This CDR3 contains 13 residues. Germline lookup yields CDR1 SEHNR and CDR2 FQNEAQ (reference sequence). Trimming cost V 4 bases and J 6 bases, with 13 bases left between them. CDR3 sequence: CASSWSDSPEQYF. For the CDR3, the DNA is TGTGCCAGCAGCTGGAGCGACAGTCCCGAGCAGTACTTC.

In this sample, this clonotype turned up many times. The rearrangement joins TRBV21-1 to TRBJ2-7; the D call of TRBD2 is as the table states it, not checked on the DNA. TRBV21-1 is recorded as a pseudogene. The CDR3 has 17 residues. DNA of the CDR3: TGTGCCAGCAGCAAAAAAAAGGGTGGTGGAGGGAACTACGAGCAGTACTTC. The encoded protein is CASSKKKGGGGNYEQYF.

This clonotype was observed at least ten times. The rearrangement links TRBV27 to TRBJ2-1, with 9 nucleotides matching TRBD2. In germline, CDR1 is MNHEY, CDR2 SMNVEV (reference sequence). Losses at the gene ends were 6 bases for V and 5 bases for J; bases not matched to a gene: 2. CDR3 size: 13 residues. The CDR3 sequence is CASRRLADNEQFF. The DNA for the CDR3 is TGTGCCAGCAGGCGACTAGCGGACAATGAGCAGTTCTTC.

This clonotype was detected many times. The chain couples TRBV20-1 to TRBJ1-5; no definite D call. V lost 0 bases, J lost 4 bases, and 10 bases lay in between. Germline CDR1 is DFQATT and CDR2 is SNEGSKA (reference sequence). The CDR3 has 14 residues. CDR3 amino acids: CSARDPGGNQPQHF. CDR3 nucleotide sequence: TGCAGTGCTAGAGATCCAGGCGGTAATCAGCCCCAGCATTTT.

On this clonotype itself: This likely reflects a read error, since a far larger clone is one base away. The chain is built from TRBV7-9 and TRBJ2-1; D remains unclear. V was pared by 5 bases and J by 10 bases, with 12 bases between. The CDR3 spans 12 residues. Germline values: CDR1 SEHNR, CDR2 FQNEAQ (reference sequence). In nucleotides, the CDR3 is TGTGCCAGCAGCCGAGACTTTCGCGAGCAGTTCTTC. Translation: CASSRDFREQFF. Looking up the rest from reference TRBV7-9 and TRBJ2-1 gives the full variable domain: DTGVSQNPRHKITKRGQNVTFRCDPISEHNRLYWYRQTLGQGPEFLTYFQNEAQLEKSRLLSDRFSAERPKGSFSTLEIQRTEQGDSAMYLCASSRDFREQFFGPGTRLTVL.